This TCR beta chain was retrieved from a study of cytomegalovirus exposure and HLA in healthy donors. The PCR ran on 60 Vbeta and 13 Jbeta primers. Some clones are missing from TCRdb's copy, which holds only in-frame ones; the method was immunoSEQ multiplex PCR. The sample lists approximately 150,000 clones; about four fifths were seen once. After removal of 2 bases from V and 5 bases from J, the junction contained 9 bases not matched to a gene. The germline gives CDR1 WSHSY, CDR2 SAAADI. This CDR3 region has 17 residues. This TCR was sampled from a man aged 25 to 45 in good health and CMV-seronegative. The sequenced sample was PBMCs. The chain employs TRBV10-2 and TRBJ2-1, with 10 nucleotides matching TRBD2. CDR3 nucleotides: TGCGCCAGCAGTGAGCCCCACCTAGCGGGGGAGAACAATGAGCAGTTCTTC. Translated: CASSEPHLAGENNEQFF.